What follows describes a single TCR beta chain. The antigen is unknown. The data are from a study of T cell responses to AZD1222 COVID-19 vaccine. General study points: Spike-wide coverage was observed for vaccine-associated CD4 TCRs, with dominant responses at 160-218 and 743-854. Per reports, nearly half of all spike-specific TCRs target regions that are unmutated in variants.

Data came from immunoSEQ multiplex PCR; TCRdb stores just in-frame clones and leaves some out. The sample holds about 180,000 clones; 85% to 90% are singletons and the top ten take roughly 26%. The CDR3 is 16 residues long. Between the trimmed V and J ends, which lost 0 bases and 0 bases, there was a span of 9 bases. Germline-derived CDR1 and CDR2 are LNHDA and SQIVND (reference sequence). The clonotype originates from an adult who received the AZD1222 COVID-19 vaccine. The starting material was peripheral blood, obtained 28 days after the second AZD1222 dose. V gene TRBV19 combines with J gene TRBJ2-4; D is ambiguous. This CDR3 reads CASSIDYGLAKNIQYF. In DNA, the CDR3 is TGTGCCAGTAGTATAGATTATGGGCTAGCCAAAAACATTCAGTACTTC.